This TCR beta chain was obtained from a study of cytomegalovirus exposure and HLA in healthy donors. For the study at large: The 90 to 150 validation repertoires were produced on the same platform as the 550 to 750 repertoires of the first cohort. This was reported in a later analysis.

The protocol was immunoSEQ multiplex PCR, while the TCRdb copy is restricted to in-frame clones and leaves out a portion. This repertoire shows approximately 200,000 clones, 80% to 90% found once; its top ten account for around 3%. Among the 120 subjects of the validation cohort, separate from the roughly 650-subject first cohort, were the donors. General observations from the study: The study designated 160 or so TCR beta chains cytomegalovirus-associated. Subsequent analysis of the approximately 110 validation repertoires found a tendency for first-cohort TCR clusters to co-occur.

To note about this clone: What it binds is unknown.

The germline V and J ends were trimmed by 0 bases and 8 bases, with 11 bases remaining between them. This CDR3 is built from 13 residues. CDR1 is SGDLS and CDR2 is YYNGEE in the germline V gene. This chain links TRBV9 with TRBJ1-2; TRBD1 is a possible D gene (6 bases). This clonotype was obtained from a woman in her late teens or twenties in good health and CMV-seronegative. Sequencing used PBMCs. The CDR3 is CASSVDAGGGYTF. CDR3 DNA sequence: TGTGCCAGCAGCGTAGACGCTGGGGGCGGCTACACCTTC.